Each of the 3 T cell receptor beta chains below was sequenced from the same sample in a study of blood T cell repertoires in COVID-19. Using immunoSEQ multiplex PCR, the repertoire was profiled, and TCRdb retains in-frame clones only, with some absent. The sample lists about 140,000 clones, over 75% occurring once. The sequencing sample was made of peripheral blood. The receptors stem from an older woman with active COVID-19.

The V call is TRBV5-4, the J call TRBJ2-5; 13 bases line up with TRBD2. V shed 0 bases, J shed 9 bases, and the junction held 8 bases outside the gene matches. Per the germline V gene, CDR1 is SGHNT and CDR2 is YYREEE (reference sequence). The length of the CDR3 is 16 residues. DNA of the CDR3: TGTGCCAGCAGCTTGGGGGGACTAGCGGGATCAGGGGCCCAGTACTTC. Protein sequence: CASSLGGLAGSGAQYF.

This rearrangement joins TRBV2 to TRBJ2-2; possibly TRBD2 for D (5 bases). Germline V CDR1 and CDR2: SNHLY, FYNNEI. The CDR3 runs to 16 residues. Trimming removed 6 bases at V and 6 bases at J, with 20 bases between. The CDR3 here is CASSDSAWFRPGELFF. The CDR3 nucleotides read TGTGCCAGCAGCGATAGCGCCTGGTTTCGCCCCGGGGAGCTGTTTTTT. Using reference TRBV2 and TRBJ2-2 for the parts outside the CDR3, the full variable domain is EPEVTQTPSHQVTQMGQEVILRCVPISNHLYFYWYRQILGQKVEFLVSFYNNEISEKSEIFDDQFSVERPDGSNFTLKIRSTKLEDSAMYFCASSDSAWFRPGELFFGEGSRLTVL.

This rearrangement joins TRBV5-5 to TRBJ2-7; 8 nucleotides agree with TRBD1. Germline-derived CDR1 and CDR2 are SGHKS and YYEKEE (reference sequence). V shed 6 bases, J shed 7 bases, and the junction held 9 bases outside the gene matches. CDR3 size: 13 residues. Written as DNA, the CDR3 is TGTGCCAGCATAGGACAGGGCTTTGGTGAGCAGTACTTC. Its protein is CASIGQGFGEQYF.